This section outlines one TCR beta chain sequence together with its context. Its antigen is still unknown. One base away lies a much larger clone, so this may be a sequencing read error. The data were taken from a study of blood T cells in healthy people across ages. Study-level background: Per two T cells, about one barcoded beta molecule was captured through template switching. Regarding the study as a whole: Age showed a roughly linear inverse relationship with TCR beta diversity per million T cells.

Primers used in a second PCR of about 7 to 11 cycles were a sample-barcoded 5' primer and a J-beta primer mix. Every single cDNA molecule received a tag from a template-switch adaptor with 12 random nucleotides. Using its own MiXCR run on the 5' RACE reads, TCRdb lists one record per CDR3 protein. The sample lists more than 800,000 distinct CDR3 sequences; less than 35% were seen once. Looked up from germline, CDR1 is MDHEN and CDR2 is SYDVKM. The CDR3 runs to 15 residues. Caucasian individuals from Russia who were healthy and aged roughly 6 to 95 acted as donors. This sequence originates from a woman of 80 years or more in good health. The chain has TRBV28 and TRBJ2-1; tentatively, D is TRBD2 (7 bases). The tail of the sequence fits TRBJ2-7 better, so the J call may be wrong. Sequencing was performed on blood. The CDR3, as DNA: TGTGCCAGCAGTTTTGGGGGGGCGCGGTACAATGAGCAGTACTTC. The encoded protein is CASSFGGARYNEQYF.